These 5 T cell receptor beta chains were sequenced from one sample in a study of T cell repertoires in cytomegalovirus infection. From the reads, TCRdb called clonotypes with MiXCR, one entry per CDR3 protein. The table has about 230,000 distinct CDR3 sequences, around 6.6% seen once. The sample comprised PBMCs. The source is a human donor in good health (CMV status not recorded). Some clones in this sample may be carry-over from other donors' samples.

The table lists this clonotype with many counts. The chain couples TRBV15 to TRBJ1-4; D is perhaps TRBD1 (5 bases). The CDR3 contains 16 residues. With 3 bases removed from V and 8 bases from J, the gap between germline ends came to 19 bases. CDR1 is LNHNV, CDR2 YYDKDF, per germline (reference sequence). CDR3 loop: CATSSGQGVGGEKLFF. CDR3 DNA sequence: TGTGCCACCAGCAGTGGGCAGGGAGTGGGTGGGGAAAAACTGTTTTTT. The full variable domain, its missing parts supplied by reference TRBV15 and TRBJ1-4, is DAMVIQNPRYQVTQFGKPVTLSCSQTLNHNVMYWYQQKSSQAPKLLFHYYDKDFNNEADTPDNFQSRRPNTSFCFLDIRSPGLGDTAMYLCATSSGQGVGGEKLFFGSGTQLSVL.

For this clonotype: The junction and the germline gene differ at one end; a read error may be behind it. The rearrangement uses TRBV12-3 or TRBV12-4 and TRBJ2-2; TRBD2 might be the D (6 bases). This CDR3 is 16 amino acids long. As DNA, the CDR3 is TGTACCAGCGGTTTACGGTCCGGAGCGGGCACCGGGGAGCTGTTTTTT. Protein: CTSGLRSGAGTGELFF.

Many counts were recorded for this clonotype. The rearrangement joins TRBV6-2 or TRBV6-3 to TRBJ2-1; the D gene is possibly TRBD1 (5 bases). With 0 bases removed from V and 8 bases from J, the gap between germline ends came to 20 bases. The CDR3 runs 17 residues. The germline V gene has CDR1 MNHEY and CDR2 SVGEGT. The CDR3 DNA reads TGTGCCAGCAGTTACTCGGGGCGGCGGTGGGGTTGGGATGAGCAGTTCTTC. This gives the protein CASSYSGRRWGWDEQFF.

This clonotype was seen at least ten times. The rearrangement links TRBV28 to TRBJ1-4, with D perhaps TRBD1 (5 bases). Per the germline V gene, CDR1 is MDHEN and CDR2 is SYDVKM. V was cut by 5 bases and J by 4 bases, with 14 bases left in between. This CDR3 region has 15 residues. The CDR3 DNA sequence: TGTGCCAGCAGTAGGCACGGGGCGCTTAATGAAAAACTGTTTTTT. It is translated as CASSRHGALNEKLFF.

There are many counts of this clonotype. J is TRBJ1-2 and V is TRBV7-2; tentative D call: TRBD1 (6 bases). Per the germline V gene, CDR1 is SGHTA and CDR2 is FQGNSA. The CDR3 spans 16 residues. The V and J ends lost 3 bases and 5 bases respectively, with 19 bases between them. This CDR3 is CASSFRTSGEGYGYTF. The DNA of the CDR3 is TGTGCCAGCAGCTTCAGAACCTCAGGGGAGGGGTATGGCTACACCTTC.